These 8 T cell receptor beta chains were all obtained from the same sample, sequenced in a study of OX40 agonist ivuxolimab in advanced cancers. Some clones are missing from TCRdb's copy, which holds only in-frame ones; the method was immunoSEQ multiplex PCR. Of fewer than 75,000 clones listed, about nine tenths were seen once; the top ten hold 0.67%. The input for sequencing was CD4+ or CD8+ T cells sorted from blood, taken in a trial of the OX40 agonist ivuxolimab. The receptors stem from an adult with an advanced solid tumor such as melanoma, head and neck, liver or kidney cancer.

This clone is deemed medium-sized. This sequence joins TRBV2 and TRBJ2-2; TRBD1 matches 7 bases. Germline V lookup: CDR1 SNHLY, CDR2 FYNNEI. The CDR3 sequence is 11 residues long. Losses at the gene ends were 8 bases for V and 7 bases for J; bases not matched to a gene: 1. Here the CDR3 DNA reads TGTGCCAGCCAGGGGGTCGGGGAGCTGTTTTTT. As protein: CASQGVGELFF.

The chain uses TRBV7-2 and TRBJ2-5; D is unclear. Trimming pared 1 base from V and 2 bases from J, leaving 11 bases between. Germline lookup yields CDR1 SGHTA and CDR2 FQGNSA. The CDR3 contains 15 residues. The CDR3 reads CASSLVSGPQETQYF. DNA for the CDR3: TGTGCCAGCAGCTTAGTCTCAGGCCCACAAGAGACCCAGTACTTC.

This clone has more than one count but fewer than ten. DNA for the CDR3: TGTGCCAGCAGCGCAAACAGGTTGAGCTATGGCTACACCTTC. Its protein is CASSANRLSYGYTF. The chain is built from TRBV9 and TRBJ1-2; D possibly corresponds to TRBD1 (5 bases). This CDR3 is built from 14 residues. With 3 bases removed from V and 4 bases from J, the gap between germline ends came to 13 bases. The V gene's germline CDR1 is SGDLS and CDR2 YYNGEE.

The rearrangement uses TRBV2 and TRBJ2-5; no clear D. V dropped 3 bases and J dropped 0 bases, with 11 bases sitting between them. The CDR3 totals 15 residues. Germline V gene sequence: CDR1 SNHLY, CDR2 FYNNEI. The CDR3 protein is CASSDPNRYQETQYF. CDR3 DNA sequence: TGTGCCAGCAGTGACCCGAACCGGTACCAAGAGACCCAGTACTTC. Supplemented by reference TRBV2 and TRBJ2-5, the full variable domain reads EPEVTQTPSHQVTQMGQEVILRCVPISNHLYFYWYRQILGQKVEFLVSFYNNEISEKSEIFDDQFSVERPDGSNFTLKIRSTKLEDSAMYFCASSDPNRYQETQYFGPGTRLLVL.

This clone has only a few counts. This sequence joins TRBV7-3 and TRBJ2-2; 10 bases are shared with TRBD2. The V gene's germline CDR1 is SGHTA and CDR2 FQGTGA. V was clipped by 4 bases and J by 3 bases; unmatched bases: 2. This CDR3 contains 15 residues. CDR3 bases: TGTGCCAGCAGCTCGACTAGCGGGTACACCGGGGAGCTGTTTTTT. Protein product: CASSSTSGYTGELFF.

The chain links TRBV7-9 to TRBJ1-3; TRBD1 is a possible D gene (5 bases). V lost 5 bases and J 2 bases, leaving 7 bases between the germline ends. The CDR3 consists of 13 residues. The germline V gene has CDR1 SEHNR and CDR2 FQNEAQ (reference sequence). The CDR3, as DNA: TGTGCCAGCAGCCAGGGAGCTGGAAACACCATATATTTT. As protein: CASSQGAGNTIYF.

The chain has TRBV6-6 and TRBJ2-1; a possible D gene is TRBD2 (5 bases). The germline V and J ends were trimmed by 5 bases and 9 bases, with 17 bases remaining between them. Germline CDR1 reads MNHNY; CDR2 reads SVGAGI (reference sequence). This CDR3 has 14 amino acids. As DNA, the CDR3 is TGTGCCAGCAGTCTGATAGAGGGAGTGAGTGAGCAGTTCTTC. Residues: CASSLIEGVSEQFF.

The chain couples TRBV7-9 to TRBJ2-3; D might be TRBD1 (5 bases). The CDR3 contains 15 residues. V shed 1 base and J shed 2 bases, with 10 bases lying between them. Per the germline V gene, CDR1 is SEHNR and CDR2 is FQNEAQ (reference sequence). This chain's CDR3 is CASSLGRGITDTQYF. In DNA form, the CDR3 reads TGTGCCAGCAGCTTAGGAAGGGGAATCACAGATACGCAGTATTTT.